The 5 T cell receptor beta chains given below trace back to one sample, sequenced in a study of T cell changes during pregnancy in multiple sclerosis. Using immunoSEQ multiplex PCR, the repertoire was profiled, and TCRdb retains in-frame clones only, with some absent. The data show roughly 110,000 clones, just under 95% seen once. The sample in question was peripheral blood, obtained after pregnancy. Receptor source: a female donor with multiple sclerosis, enrolled in a pregnancy study.

The chain joins TRBV7-9 to TRBJ2-7; TRBD1 matches at 9 bases. Germline CDR1 is SEHNR and CDR2 is FQNEAQ (reference sequence). V lost 5 bases to trimming and J lost 2 bases; unmatched junction nucleotides: 7. The CDR3 is 15 residues long. For the CDR3, the DNA is TGTGCCAGCAGCCCTCGGACAGGGGCTGCCTACGAGCAGTACTTC. Protein sequence: CASSPRTGAAYEQYF.

V and J are TRBV6-4 and TRBJ2-2, with D possibly TRBD1 on 6 matching bases. CDR1 MRHNA and CDR2 SNTAGT come from the germline V gene. V was pared by 5 bases and J by 0 bases, with 10 bases between. This CDR3 has 15 amino acids. The chain's CDR3 is CASSRDNANTGELFF. DNA of the CDR3: TGTGCCAGCAGTCGGGACAACGCGAACACCGGGGAGCTGTTTTTT.

The rearrangement joins TRBV11-2 to TRBJ1-5, with D uncertain. The CDR3 totals 13 residues. V was pared by 5 bases and J by 7 bases, with 12 bases between. Germline V gives CDR1 SGHAT, CDR2 FQNNGV. DNA of the CDR3: TGTGCCAGCAGCCCTACCTCCGTGCAGCCCCAGCATTTT. Translation: CASSPTSVQPQHF.

The chain employs TRBV5-4 and TRBJ1-1; D is unresolved. The CDR3 sequence is 14 residues long. The germline V gene has CDR1 SGHNT and CDR2 YYREEE (reference sequence). Trimming removed 0 bases at V and 0 bases at J, with 6 bases between. DNA of the CDR3: TGTGCCAGCAGCTTGGATCCTTTGAACACTGAAGCTTTCTTT. Amino acids: CASSLDPLNTEAFF. Complete variable domain (other parts from reference TRBV5-4 and TRBJ1-1): ETGVTQSPTHLIKTRGQQVTLRCSSQSGHNTVSWYQQALGQGPQFIFQYYREEENGRGNFPPRFSGLQFPNYSSELNVNALELDDSALYLCASSLDPLNTEAFFGQGTRLTVV.

The CDR3 spells CASSMGQGIRYGYTF. The CDR3 DNA is TGTGCCAGTAGTATGGGGCAGGGAATCCGCTATGGCTACACCTTC. The chain links TRBV19 to TRBJ1-2, with D perhaps TRBD1 (5 bases). V was clipped by 3 bases and J by 4 bases, with 15 bases between them. CDR3 length equals 15 residues. Per the germline V gene, CDR1 is LNHDA and CDR2 is SQIVND (reference sequence). Combining the CDR3 with reference TRBV19 and TRBJ1-2 gives the whole variable domain DGGITQSPKYLFRKEGQNVTLSCEQNLNHDAMYWYRQDPGQGLRLIYYSQIVNDFQKGDIAEGYSVSREKKESFPLTVTSAQKNPTAFYLCASSMGQGIRYGYTFGSGTRLTVV.